The 21 T cell receptor beta chains in this list originate from one sample, sequenced in a study of T cell changes during pregnancy in multiple sclerosis. Some clones are missing from TCRdb's copy, which holds only in-frame ones; the method was immunoSEQ multiplex PCR. In the table there are 90,000 to 100,000 clones, just over 90% of which are singletons. The sequences come from peripheral blood, collected after pregnancy. Every receptor here comes from a female donor in good health, enrolled as a control in a pregnancy study.

The chain is built from TRBV29-1 and TRBJ2-7, with a tentative D call TRBD1 (5 bases). Between the trimmed V and J ends, which lost 6 bases and 4 bases, there was a span of 22 bases. This CDR3 spans 15 amino acids. Germline lookup yields CDR1 SQVTM and CDR2 ANQGSEA. The CDR3 region has the DNA TGCAGCGTGACGGCTGGGGCTGTCGAAAAGTACGAGCAGTACTTC. Translating it yields CSVTAGAVEKYEQYF.

V gene TRBV9 combines with J gene TRBJ1-6, with D tentatively TRBD1 (6 bases). Deletions cut 4 bases from V and 8 bases from J, with 13 bases between. In germline, CDR1 is SGDLS, CDR2 YYNGEE. This CDR3 contains 14 residues. CDR3 coding DNA: TGTGCCAGCAGCCCTAGACAGGCCCATTCACCCCTCCACTTT. Its protein is CASSPRQAHSPLHF.

The chain joins TRBV7-2 to TRBJ2-2; the D is unclear. CDR3 length: 14 amino acids. The germline V gene has CDR1 SGHTA and CDR2 FQGNSA. V lost 5 bases to trimming and J lost 7 bases, with 14 bases between them. The CDR3 region is CASSPLSEIGELFF. Written as DNA, the CDR3 is TGTGCCAGCAGCCCCCTGTCGGAGATCGGGGAGCTGTTTTTT.

This chain links TRBV10-1 with TRBJ2-3; D might be TRBD1 (6 bases). With 5 bases removed from V and 0 bases from J, the gap between germline ends came to 12 bases. Germline V gene lookup returns CDR1 WNHNN and CDR2 SYGVQD (reference sequence). The CDR3 totals 15 residues. CDR3 sequence reads: CASSLGQLSTDTQYF. The CDR3 DNA reads TGCGCCAGCAGTCTTGGACAGTTGAGCACAGATACGCAGTATTTT.

This chain joins TRBV7-9 and TRBJ2-7; 7 bases are a match to TRBD1. The V segment lost 5 bases and the J segment 2 bases; nucleotides outside the gene matches: 6. The CDR3 consists of 14 residues. Germline V gives CDR1 SEHNR, CDR2 FQNEAQ (reference sequence). The DNA for the CDR3 is TGTGCCAGCAGCGTGGGGACAGCTACCTACGAGCAGTACTTC. Encoded protein: CASSVGTATYEQYF.

This chain links TRBV2 with TRBJ1-1; TRBD1 aligns across 9 bases. Germline CDR1 is SNHLY and CDR2 is FYNNEI. The length of the CDR3 is 17 residues. Unmatched junction bases numbered 7, after V lost 1 base and J lost 1 base. In DNA, the CDR3 is TGTGCCAGCAGTGAAGTATCCCTACAGGGGGCGAACACTGAAGCTTTCTTT. It translates to CASSEVSLQGANTEAFF.

The chain is built from TRBV6-5 and TRBJ2-3; 13 bases match TRBD2. The CDR3 spans 15 residues. Germline CDR1 and CDR2: MNHEY and SVGAGI. J was trimmed by 5 bases and V by 5 bases; bases with no gene match: 4. CDR3 sequence (DNA): TGTGCCAGCAGTACTAGCGGGGGGGCCCTAGATACGCAGTATTTT. Residues: CASSTSGGALDTQYF.

V gene TRBV28 combines with J gene TRBJ2-7, with D possibly TRBD1 on 5 matching bases. V dropped 5 bases and J dropped 1 base, with 18 bases sitting between them. Germline-derived CDR1 and CDR2 are MDHEN and SYDVKM. There are 16 residues in the CDR3. CDR3 bases: TGTGCCAGCAGTCTTGGGCGGACACACGGTTCCTACGAGCAGTACTTC. Translation gives CASSLGRTHGSYEQYF.

This clone was observed once. V and J are TRBV11-2 and TRBJ2-1; TRBD1 agrees at 10 bases. V trimming: 6 bases; J trimming: 15 bases; junction bases outside the gene matches: 8. The CDR3 consists of 12 residues. CDR1 SGHAT and CDR2 FQNNGV come from the germline V gene. The CDR3 DNA is TGTGCCAGCAGTTACGCCGGGACAGGGGCGTTCTTC. This codes for CASSYAGTGAFF.

This clone was picked up one time. The chain couples TRBV27 to TRBJ1-1, with 7 positions matching TRBD1. Per the germline V gene, CDR1 is MNHEY and CDR2 is SMNVEV (reference sequence). With V trimmed by 8 bases and J by 0 bases, 3 bases remained unmatched. The CDR3 covers 13 residues. CDR3 protein: CASWTGVNTEAFF. The CDR3 nucleotides are TGTGCCAGCTGGACAGGAGTGAACACTGAAGCTTTCTTT.

The chain links TRBV6-1 to TRBJ2-7; 8 bases map to TRBD2. CDR3 size: 14 residues. CDR1 and CDR2 from the germline V gene are MNHNS and SASEGT. V lost 6 bases, J lost 0 bases, and 4 bases stayed unmatched. CDR3 sequence (DNA): TGTGCCAGCAGACCGACTAGCGTCTCCTACGAGCAGTACTTC. It translates to CASRPTSVSYEQYF.

A few counts support this clone. The chain recombines TRBV6-4 with TRBJ2-5, with TRBD1 matching over 7 bases. The ends lost 6 bases at V and 2 bases at J; junction bases unmatched: 9. The CDR3 contains 15 residues. Germline assignment: CDR1 MRHNA and CDR2 SNTAGT. CDR3 coding DNA: TGTGCCAGCAGCCCCGGGCAGGGGGAGCAAGAGACCCAGTACTTC. Translated: CASSPGQGEQETQYF.

The rearrangement links TRBV5-1 to TRBJ1-2; TRBD1 matches 10 bases. The J segment lost 5 bases and the V segment lost 0 bases, leaving 4 bases of the junction unmatched. This CDR3 spans 15 amino acids. In germline, CDR1 is SGHRS, CDR2 YFSETQ. CDR3 sequence: CASSLEGTGVYGYTF. The DNA of the CDR3 is TGCGCCAGCAGCTTGGAGGGGACAGGGGTTTATGGCTACACCTTC.

V usage is TRBV11-2 and J usage is TRBJ1-1; 8 bases are a match to TRBD1. The CDR3 is 14 residues long. After removal of 3 bases from V and 5 bases from J, the junction contained 5 bases not matched to a gene. The germline CDR1 and CDR2 sequences are SGHAT and FQNNGV. The CDR3 region is CASSFDRGGTEAFF. CDR3 coding DNA: TGTGCCAGCAGCTTTGACAGGGGAGGGACTGAAGCTTTCTTT.

V gene TRBV6-1 combines with J gene TRBJ1-6; 11 nucleotides agree with TRBD1. The CDR3 is made up of 15 amino acids. V shed 9 bases, J shed 6 bases, and the junction held 7 bases outside the gene matches. CDR1 MNHNS and CDR2 SASEGT come from the germline V gene. The CDR3 loop is CASWTGGHGNSPLHF. The CDR3 DNA sequence: TGTGCCAGTTGGACAGGGGGCCATGGTAATTCACCCCTCCACTTT.

This chain uses TRBV3-1 (or the pseudogene TRBV3-2) with TRBJ2-3; D call uncertain. Germline CDR1 and CDR2: LGHDT and YNNKEL (reference sequence). CDR3 length: 8 amino acids. Trimming cost V 2 bases and J 15 bases, with 3 bases left between them. For the CDR3, the DNA is TGTGCCAGCAGCCAACTTTATTTT. Its translation is CASSQLYF.

The rearrangement links TRBV11-1 to TRBJ2-5; D might be TRBD2 (6 bases). The CDR3 length is 14 residues. V was trimmed by 1 base and J by 9 bases, leaving 15 bases between them. Germline V CDR1 and CDR2: SGHAT, FQDESV (reference sequence). The CDR3 loop is CASSLGQSGGAQYF. The CDR3 DNA is TGTGCCAGCAGCTTAGGACAGAGCGGAGGGGCCCAGTACTTC. Full variable domain (rest looked up from reference TRBV11-1 and TRBJ2-5): EAEVAQSPRYKITEKSQAVAFWCDPISGHATLYWYRQILGQGPELLVQFQDESVVDDSQLPKDRFSAERLKGVDSTLKIQPAELGDSAMYLCASSLGQSGGAQYFGPGTRLLVL.

The V and J genes are TRBV15 and TRBJ2-1, with D uncertain. The germline V and J ends were trimmed by 5 bases and 6 bases, with 17 bases remaining between them. Germline V CDR1 and CDR2: LNHNV, YYDKDF (reference sequence). The CDR3 runs 15 residues. The CDR3 nucleotides are TGTGCCACCAGCGGTAGTCGCGCCGTCGGCAATGAGCAGTTCTTC. Its translation is CATSGSRAVGNEQFF.

The chain combines TRBV5-4 with TRBJ2-7; D is perhaps TRBD2 (6 bases). The CDR3 extends over 15 amino acids. V was pared by 4 bases and J by 3 bases, with 17 bases between. Germline V gene sequence: CDR1 SGHNT, CDR2 YYREEE (reference sequence). The CDR3 protein is CASSQDRGLYYEQYF. In DNA, the CDR3 is TGTGCCAGCAGCCAAGATAGGGGACTCTACTACGAGCAGTACTTC.

The V call is TRBV10-3, the J call TRBJ2-2; unclear D gene. Trimming cost V 3 bases and J 1 base, with 6 bases left between them. The CDR3 covers 14 residues. CDR1 is ENHRY and CDR2 is SYGVKD in the germline V gene. The CDR3 reads CAISDSQNTGELFF. CDR3 nucleotides: TGTGCCATCAGTGACTCACAGAACACCGGGGAGCTGTTTTTT.

This chain connects TRBV7-9 to TRBJ1-1; TRBD1 matches 10 bases. Trimming took 4 bases from V and 9 from J; bases not matched to a gene: 8. Germline CDR1 and CDR2: SEHNR and FQNEAQ (reference sequence). This CDR3 is built from 14 residues. CDR3 sequence reads: CASSYGQGVEKAFF. DNA for the CDR3: TGTGCCAGCAGCTACGGACAGGGGGTCGAGAAAGCTTTCTTT. Together with reference TRBV7-9 and TRBJ1-1, the CDR3 gives the full variable domain: DTGVSQNPRHKITKRGQNVTFRCDPISEHNRLYWYRQTLGQGPEFLTYFQNEAQLEKSRLLSDRFSAERPKGSFSTLEIQRTEQGDSAMYLCASSYGQGVEKAFFGQGTRLTVV.